This T cell receptor beta chain appears in the sequencing data of a study of blood T cell repertoires in COVID-19. Study-level background: Samples came from the United States, Italy and Spain, spanning acute and convalescent COVID-19.

CDR3 size: 14 residues. CDR1 is GTSNPN and CDR2 is SVGIG in the germline V gene (reference sequence). The V segment lost 4 bases and the J segment 4 bases; nucleotides outside the gene matches: 5. In the authors' workflow: For nucleated cells, counts were estimated from reference gene primer amplification. Generated by immunoSEQ multiplex PCR, the TCRdb table keeps only in-frame clones and is missing some. V and J calls and clone size are copied from that table; D and trimming were computed from the DNA. The profile covers 250,000 to 350,000 clones, with around nine tenths appearing a single time and over 6% taken by the ten largest. Self-reported history from a screening survey and questionnaire set each donor's cohort.

This TCR came from a woman between 35 and 50 years old who had recovered from COVID-19. J is TRBJ1-5 and V is TRBV30, with 9 nucleotides matching TRBD1. Sequenced input: PBMCs or T cells enriched from blood (not recorded which). For the CDR3, the DNA is TGTGCCTGGACCGGGACAGGGCCTAATCAGCCCCAGCATTTT. It is translated as CAWTGTGPNQPQHF.